A selection of T cell receptor beta chains follows, all from one sample in a study of OX40 agonist ivuxolimab in advanced cancers. Profiling relied on immunoSEQ multiplex PCR, and the TCRdb table lists in-frame clones only, not all of them. The sample holds some 100,000 clones, roughly 94% seen once. The source was CD4+ or CD8+ T cells sorted from blood, collected in a trial of the OX40 agonist ivuxolimab. The receptors were gathered from an adult with an advanced solid tumor such as melanoma, head and neck, liver or kidney cancer. CDR3s include the opening cysteine and the closing phenylalanine or tryptophan. Fields, in order: CDR3 protein, CDR3 DNA, V gene, D gene, clone size, J gene. A D gene is named only where the DNA matches it firmly. Expanded clones are given a class, and other clones once, few, many or no size at all.

CDR3 protein: CASSMSGDWLYEQYF; CDR3 DNA: TGTGCCAGTAGTATGTCCGGGGACTGGCTCTACGAGCAGTACTTC; V gene: TRBV19; D gene: NA; clone size: NA; J gene: TRBJ2-7
CDR3 protein: CASSSGGFGPAGLNTEAFF; CDR3 DNA: TGCGCCAGCAGTTCAGGAGGCTTCGGTCCGGCGGGACTGAACACTGAAGCTTTCTTT; V gene: TRBV5-1; D gene: NA; clone size: NA; J gene: TRBJ1-1
CDR3 protein: CASSETGSDYEQYF; CDR3 DNA: TGTGCCAGCAGTGAAACAGGGTCGGACTACGAGCAGTACTTC; V gene: TRBV2; D gene: NA; clone size: NA; J gene: TRBJ2-7
CDR3 protein: CASSPPGSSYEQYF; CDR3 DNA: TGTGCCAGCAGCCCCCCGGGGAGCTCCTACGAGCAGTACTTC; V gene: TRBV13; D gene: NA; clone size: NA; J gene: TRBJ2-7
CDR3 protein: CASTSSVEQYF; CDR3 DNA: TGTGCCAGCACCTCTAGCGTCGAGCAGTACTTC; V gene: TRBV2; D gene: NA; clone size: NA; J gene: TRBJ2-7
CDR3 protein: CASSWDWTDTQYF; CDR3 DNA: TGTGCCAGTAGTTGGGACTGGACAGATACGCAGTATTTT; V gene: TRBV19; D gene: NA; clone size: NA; J gene: TRBJ2-3
CDR3 protein: CASSVTDQPHISGANVLTF; CDR3 DNA: TGTGCCAGCAGCGTTACGGACCAACCGCACATCTCTGGGGCCAACGTCCTGACTTTC; V gene: TRBV9; D gene: NA; clone size: NA; J gene: TRBJ2-6
CDR3 protein: CASSWGQAKNIQYF; CDR3 DNA: TGTGCCAGCAGCTGGGGACAGGCCAAAAACATTCAGTACTTC; V gene: TRBV7-9; D gene: TRBD1; clone size: NA; J gene: TRBJ2-4
CDR3 protein: CSVELQGGGTEAFF; CDR3 DNA: TGCAGCGTTGAACTCCAGGGGGGGGGCACTGAAGCTTTCTTT; V gene: TRBV29-1; D gene: TRBD1; clone size: NA; J gene: TRBJ1-1
CDR3 protein: CASSEDRSYGYTF; CDR3 DNA: TGTGCCAGCAGTGAAGACAGAAGCTATGGCTACACCTTC; V gene: TRBV2; D gene: NA; clone size: NA; J gene: TRBJ1-2
CDR3 protein: CASSLSQGAEAFF; CDR3 DNA: TGTGCCAGCAGTTTATCGCAAGGGGCTGAAGCTTTCTTT; V gene: TRBV27; D gene: NA; clone size: NA; J gene: TRBJ1-1
CDR3 protein: CASSTGQSEAFF; CDR3 DNA: TGTGCCAGCAGTACGGGACAGTCAGAAGCTTTCTTT; V gene: TRBV2; D gene: TRBD1; clone size: NA; J gene: TRBJ1-1
CDR3 protein: CASSLGQNNSPLHF; CDR3 DNA: TGCGCCAGCAGCTTGGGACAGAATAATTCACCCCTCCACTTT; V gene: TRBV5-1; D gene: NA; clone size: few; J gene: TRBJ1-6
CDR3 protein: CASSLEEGKGGELFF; CDR3 DNA: TGTGCCAGCAGCTTAGAGGAGGGCAAGGGCGGGGAGCTGTTTTTT; V gene: TRBV13; D gene: NA; clone size: NA; J gene: TRBJ2-2
CDR3 protein: CASSSLKREGPGEQYF; CDR3 DNA: TGTGCCAGCAGCTCCCTAAAGCGGGAGGGCCCTGGCGAGCAGTACTTC; V gene: TRBV11-2; D gene: TRBD2; clone size: NA; J gene: TRBJ2-7
CDR3 protein: CASSLVPTEAFF; CDR3 DNA: TGTGCCAGCAGCTTAGTACCCACTGAAGCTTTCTTT; V gene: TRBV13; D gene: NA; clone size: NA; J gene: TRBJ1-1
CDR3 protein: CASSYSSRDTGELFF; CDR3 DNA: TGTGCCAGCAGTTATTCTAGCAGGGACACCGGGGAGCTGTTTTTT; V gene: TRBV27; D gene: NA; clone size: NA; J gene: TRBJ2-2
CDR3 protein: CASSFGQGKNIQYF; CDR3 DNA: TGTGCCAGCAGTTTCGGACAGGGGAAGAACATTCAGTACTTC; V gene: TRBV27; D gene: TRBD1; clone size: NA; J gene: TRBJ2-4
CDR3 protein: CASSNRQGEAYGYTF; CDR3 DNA: TGTGCCAGCAGCAATCGACAGGGGGAGGCATATGGCTACACCTTC; V gene: TRBV21-1; D gene: NA; clone size: NA; J gene: TRBJ1-2
CDR3 protein: CASSEPRQGPYEQYF; CDR3 DNA: TGTGCCAGCTCCGAACCACGACAGGGGCCCTACGAGCAGTACTTC; V gene: TRBV7-9; D gene: TRBD1; clone size: NA; J gene: TRBJ2-7
CDR3 protein: CASSESDNQPQHF; CDR3 DNA: TGCGCCAGCAGTGAGTCTGACAATCAGCCCCAGCATTTT; V gene: TRBV10-1; D gene: NA; clone size: few; J gene: TRBJ1-5
CDR3 protein: CASGGSSSYNEQFF; CDR3 DNA: TGTGCCAGCGGCGGGAGTTCGTCCTACAATGAGCAGTTCTTC; V gene: TRBV27; D gene: TRBD2; clone size: NA; J gene: TRBJ2-1
CDR3 protein: CASSLLGGTYQETQYF; CDR3 DNA: TGTGCCAGCAGCCTGTTGGGAGGGACATACCAAGAGACCCAGTACTTC; V gene: TRBV5-8; D gene: NA; clone size: NA; J gene: TRBJ2-5
CDR3 protein: CASLQGDEQFF; CDR3 DNA: TGTGCCAGCTTACAGGGGGATGAGCAGTTCTTC; V gene: TRBV18; D gene: TRBD1; clone size: NA; J gene: TRBJ2-1
CDR3 protein: CASRQQGPVYGYTF; CDR3 DNA: TGTGCCAGCAGACAACAGGGCCCCGTCTATGGCTACACCTTC; V gene: TRBV2; D gene: NA; clone size: NA; J gene: TRBJ1-2
CDR3 protein: CASEIDRANYGYTF; CDR3 DNA: TGTGCCAGCGAGATAGACAGGGCTAACTATGGCTACACCTTC; V gene: TRBV2; D gene: TRBD1; clone size: NA; J gene: TRBJ1-2
CDR3 protein: CASSKDASGSIYEQYF; CDR3 DNA: TGTGCCAGCAGCAAAGACGCTAGCGGGAGTATTTACGAGCAGTACTTC; V gene: TRBV21-1; D gene: NA; clone size: NA; J gene: TRBJ2-7
CDR3 protein: CASSYGGNTEAFF; CDR3 DNA: TGTGCCAGCAGTTATGGGGGGAACACTGAAGCTTTCTTT; V gene: TRBV6-5; D gene: NA; clone size: NA; J gene: TRBJ1-1
CDR3 protein: CASSESGGYEQYF; CDR3 DNA: TGCGCCAGCAGTGAGTCGGGGGGGTACGAGCAGTACTTC; V gene: TRBV10-2; D gene: TRBD2; clone size: NA; J gene: TRBJ2-7
CDR3 protein: CSVEPDSGGSGELFF; CDR3 DNA: TGCAGCGTTGAGCCGGATAGCGGGGGATCTGGGGAGCTGTTTTTT; V gene: TRBV29-1; D gene: TRBD2; clone size: NA; J gene: TRBJ2-2
CDR3 protein: CASSAQTNYGYTF; CDR3 DNA: TGTGCCAGCAGCGCTCAGACTAACTATGGCTACACCTTC; V gene: TRBV9; D gene: NA; clone size: NA; J gene: TRBJ1-2
CDR3 protein: CASSYISTGPGLHYNEQFF; CDR3 DNA: TGTGCCAGCAGTTATATCTCCACAGGACCGGGACTACACTACAATGAGCAGTTCTTC; V gene: TRBV11-2; D gene: TRBD2; clone size: NA; J gene: TRBJ2-1
CDR3 protein: CASSQNPGTNTGELFF; CDR3 DNA: TGCGCCAGCAGCCAAAATCCGGGGACGAACACCGGGGAGCTGTTTTTT; V gene: TRBV4-1; D gene: NA; clone size: NA; J gene: TRBJ2-2
CDR3 protein: CASGGTGEERYTF; CDR3 DNA: TGTGCCAGCGGGGGGACAGGGGAGGAGCGCTACACCTTC; V gene: TRBV27; D gene: TRBD1; clone size: NA; J gene: TRBJ1-2
CDR3 protein: CASSFGLGDYEQYF; CDR3 DNA: TGTGCCAGCAGTTTTGGACTAGGGGATTACGAGCAGTACTTC; V gene: TRBV27; D gene: TRBD2; clone size: NA; J gene: TRBJ2-7
CDR3 protein: CASSWDTDTQYF; CDR3 DNA: TGCGCCAGCAGCTGGGACACAGATACGCAGTATTTT; V gene: TRBV5-1; D gene: NA; clone size: NA; J gene: TRBJ2-3
CDR3 protein: CASSFYGQGGNTEAFF; CDR3 DNA: TGTGCCAGCAGCTTTTATGGACAGGGGGGGAACACTGAAGCTTTCTTT; V gene: TRBV7-9; D gene: TRBD1; clone size: NA; J gene: TRBJ1-1
CDR3 protein: CASSSRTDQETQYF; CDR3 DNA: TGTGCCAGCAGCAGCAGGACGGATCAAGAGACCCAGTACTTC; V gene: TRBV9; D gene: NA; clone size: NA; J gene: TRBJ2-5
CDR3 protein: CASSLPERGGLTDTQYF; CDR3 DNA: TGTGCCAGCAGCTTACCGGAGCGGGGGGGCCTCACAGATACGCAGTATTTT; V gene: TRBV7-2; D gene: TRBD2; clone size: once; J gene: TRBJ2-3
CDR3 protein: CASSLDVGTYGYTF; CDR3 DNA: TGTGCCAGCAGCTTGGATGTGGGGACCTATGGCTACACCTTC; V gene: TRBV5-4; D gene: NA; clone size: NA; J gene: TRBJ1-2
CDR3 protein: CASSQDWVDRAAEAFF; CDR3 DNA: TGCGCCAGCAGCCAAGATTGGGTGGACCGGGCCGCTGAAGCTTTCTTT; V gene: TRBV4-3; D gene: NA; clone size: NA; J gene: TRBJ1-1
CDR3 protein: CASSHSSGGNTDTQYF; CDR3 DNA: TGCGCCAGCAGCCACTCCTCGGGGGGGAACACAGATACGCAGTATTTT; V gene: TRBV4-1; D gene: TRBD2; clone size: once; J gene: TRBJ2-3
CDR3 protein: CASSLATGELFF; CDR3 DNA: TGTGCCAGCAGCTTGGCCACCGGGGAGCTGTTTTTT; V gene: TRBV5-4; D gene: NA; clone size: NA; J gene: TRBJ2-2
CDR3 protein: CASSYRGSITGEAFF; CDR3 DNA: TGTGCCAGCAGTTACAGGGGGTCTATAACGGGTGAAGCTTTCTTT; V gene: TRBV27; D gene: TRBD1; clone size: NA; J gene: TRBJ1-1
CDR3 protein: CASSQARGPEGQETQYF; CDR3 DNA: TGTGCCAGCAGCCAAGCCCGGGGCCCGGAGGGCCAAGAGACCCAGTACTTC; V gene: TRBV4-2; D gene: NA; clone size: once; J gene: TRBJ2-5
CDR3 protein: CASSLVGRGTEAFF; CDR3 DNA: TGTGCCAGCAGCTTAGTGGGCCGAGGAACTGAAGCTTTCTTT; V gene: TRBV7-9; D gene: NA; clone size: once; J gene: TRBJ1-1
CDR3 protein: CSAPGPGLFYF; CDR3 DNA: TGCAGTGCCCCGGGGCCGGGACTTTTTTACTTC; V gene: TRBV20-1; D gene: NA; clone size: NA; J gene: TRBJ2-4
CDR3 protein: CASSSSYQPQHF; CDR3 DNA: TGTGCCAGCAGCTCTAGTTATCAGCCCCAGCATTTT; V gene: TRBV5-6; D gene: NA; clone size: NA; J gene: TRBJ1-5
CDR3 protein: CSVDGGQGGEQYF; CDR3 DNA: TGCAGCGTTGATGGGGGGCAGGGGGGGGAGCAGTACTTC; V gene: TRBV29-1; D gene: NA; clone size: NA; J gene: TRBJ2-7
CDR3 protein: CASRDGAADEQYF; CDR3 DNA: TGCGCCAGCCGGGACGGGGCGGCGGACGAGCAGTACTTC; V gene: TRBV4-1; D gene: NA; clone size: NA; J gene: TRBJ2-7
CDR3 protein: CASSSQGAYSYNEQFF; CDR3 DNA: TGTGCCAGCAGTTCACAGGGGGCGTATTCGTACAATGAGCAGTTCTTC; V gene: TRBV27; D gene: TRBD1; clone size: NA; J gene: TRBJ2-1
CDR3 protein: CASSEGTGAGEKLFF; CDR3 DNA: TGTGCCAGCAGCGAGGGGACAGGGGCTGGCGAAAAACTGTTTTTT; V gene: TRBV7-2; D gene: TRBD1; clone size: NA; J gene: TRBJ1-4
CDR3 protein: CAWVDRPTLLNTEAFF; CDR3 DNA: TGTGCCTGGGTCGACAGACCCACCCTCCTGAACACTGAAGCTTTCTTT; V gene: TRBV30; D gene: NA; clone size: NA; J gene: TRBJ1-1
CDR3 protein: CASSAAGRGETQYF; CDR3 DNA: TGTGCCAGCAGCGCAGCGGGGCGCGGTGAGACCCAGTACTTC; V gene: TRBV27; D gene: TRBD2; clone size: NA; J gene: TRBJ2-5
CDR3 protein: CASSQDAFVGEQYF; CDR3 DNA: TGCGCCAGCAGCCAAGACGCCTTCGTCGGAGAGCAGTACTTC; V gene: TRBV4-1; D gene: NA; clone size: NA; J gene: TRBJ2-7